One and the same sample provided the 2 T cell receptor beta chains below, sequenced in a study of T cell responses to AZD1222 COVID-19 vaccine. Only in-frame clones appear in the TCRdb table, and some are missing; sequencing was by immunoSEQ multiplex PCR. The top ten clones hold about 3% of a sample with some 150,000 clones, 80% to 95% of them seen once. The source material was peripheral blood, sampled on day 0 of MenACWY control vaccination. These receptor sequences come from an adult in good health.

The V gene is TRBV3-1 (or the pseudogene TRBV3-2), the J gene TRBJ1-2; D ambiguous. Germline V gene data show CDR1 as LGHDT and CDR2 as YNNKEL (reference sequence). V lost 4 bases, J lost 5 bases, and 14 bases lay in between. The CDR3 covers 14 residues. The CDR3 protein is CASSLLRTKYGYTF. CDR3 nucleotides: TGTGCCAGCAGCCTCCTGAGGACCAAGTATGGCTACACCTTC.

The rearrangement uses TRBV19 and TRBJ2-7, with 10 bases identical to TRBD2. CDR1 and CDR2 (germline): LNHDA, SQIVND (reference sequence). V lost 5 bases and J lost 2; bases outside the gene matches: 9. CDR3 length: 16 residues. The CDR3 nucleotides read TGTGCCAGTAGTCTATCCGGGACTAGCGTAGCCTACGAGCAGTACTTC. This gives the protein CASSLSGTSVAYEQYF. Full variable domain (missing parts from reference TRBV19 and TRBJ2-7): DGGITQSPKYLFRKEGQNVTLSCEQNLNHDAMYWYRQDPGQGLRLIYYSQIVNDFQKGDIAEGYSVSREKKESFPLTVTSAQKNPTAFYLCASSLSGTSVAYEQYFGPGTRLTVT.